These T cell receptor beta chains were read from a single sample in a study of T cells after yellow fever vaccination. TCRdb called the 5' RACE reads again in MiXCR, with one record for every CDR3 protein. The data show roughly 240,000 distinct CDR3 sequences, 6.5% to 7.5% seen once. The sample in question was CD4+ T cells sorted from PBMCs, obtained on the day of the yellow fever booster vaccination. Receptors were obtained from a man aged 25 to 40 who received the YFV17D yellow fever vaccine. The CDR3 runs from the conserved cysteine through the conserved F or W. The order of the fields is CDR3 length, V gene, CDR3 protein.

cdr3_length: 15
v_call: TRBV5-1
cdr3_aa: CASSLDRLTNYGYTF

cdr3_length: 15
v_call: TRBV18
cdr3_aa: CASSPQEGVYNEQFF

cdr3_length: 13
v_call: TRBV6-5
cdr3_aa: CASSSDRSYGYTF

cdr3_length: 14
v_call: TRBV12-3/TRBV12-4
cdr3_aa: CASSLVGGNQPQHF

cdr3_length: 16
v_call: TRBV7-2
cdr3_aa: CVSSLTRGPTNEKLFF

cdr3_length: 15
v_call: TRBV5-1
cdr3_aa: CASSTTSGSTYEQYF

cdr3_length: 14
v_call: TRBV6-5
cdr3_aa: CASSYWGDTNEQFF

cdr3_length: 17
v_call: TRBV20-1
cdr3_aa: CSARVSGGLAGYNEQFF

cdr3_length: 14
v_call: TRBV20-1
cdr3_aa: CSATGTSGRETQYF

cdr3_length: 15
v_call: TRBV5-1
cdr3_aa: CASSLGAGDYTEAFF

cdr3_length: 12
v_call: TRBV29-1
cdr3_aa: CSVVSLRGTQFF

cdr3_length: 14
v_call: TRBV5-1
cdr3_aa: CASSIRSGSYEQYF

cdr3_length: 15
v_call: TRBV7-8
cdr3_aa: CASSSTGLVGDEQYF

cdr3_length: 16
v_call: TRBV6-5
cdr3_aa: CASSYQSGTGNNEQFF

cdr3_length: 16
v_call: TRBV29-1
cdr3_aa: CSVGGLAGVGSYEQYF

cdr3_length: 17
v_call: TRBV28
cdr3_aa: CASSPPRTGVHQETQYF

cdr3_length: 15
v_call: TRBV14
cdr3_aa: CASSPNSGRLGTQYF

cdr3_length: 18
v_call: TRBV5-1
cdr3_aa: CASSLRTSGRASRETQYF

cdr3_length: 13
v_call: TRBV6-5
cdr3_aa: CASSYSGGGPQFF

cdr3_length: 16
v_call: TRBV20-1
cdr3_aa: CSAGSSHLSGANVLTF

cdr3_length: 18
v_call: TRBV5-1
cdr3_aa: CASSFWFREGGPNTEAFF

cdr3_length: 13
v_call: TRBV7-6
cdr3_aa: CASSLTSDYGYTF

cdr3_length: 14
v_call: TRBV3-1
cdr3_aa: CASSLGTFGDIQYF

cdr3_length: 13
v_call: TRBV6-1
cdr3_aa: CASARYEFYEQYF

cdr3_length: 14
v_call: TRBV12-3/TRBV12-4
cdr3_aa: CASRIGTPSGEQFF

cdr3_length: 15
v_call: TRBV6-1
cdr3_aa: CASTKGALVTGELFF

cdr3_length: 14
v_call: TRBV10-3
cdr3_aa: CAISEGADTGELFF

cdr3_length: 12
v_call: TRBV18
cdr3_aa: CASSPLVNEQFF

cdr3_length: 11
v_call: TRBV27
cdr3_aa: CASGPGYEQYF

cdr3_length: 15
v_call: TRBV28
cdr3_aa: CASSIRDPAKNIQYF

cdr3_length: 14
v_call: TRBV19
cdr3_aa: CASSAGTPRETQYF

cdr3_length: 13
v_call: TRBV5-1
cdr3_aa: CASSPYNTYTQYF

cdr3_length: 13
v_call: TRBV5-1
cdr3_aa: CASTKTDNSPLHF

cdr3_length: 20
v_call: TRBV11-1
cdr3_aa: CASSPRGTSGSLLGKNIQYF

cdr3_length: 14
v_call: TRBV20-1
cdr3_aa: CSASLAGGTDTQYF

cdr3_length: 14
v_call: TRBV28
cdr3_aa: CASVAGGSTDTQYF

cdr3_length: 13
v_call: TRBV7-2
cdr3_aa: CASSLLRNQPQHF

cdr3_length: 11
v_call: TRBV29-1
cdr3_aa: CSAGREYEQYF

cdr3_length: 19
v_call: TRBV6-4
cdr3_aa: CASRPTGLAGGPGTDTQYF

cdr3_length: 15
v_call: TRBV5-1
cdr3_aa: CASSPRTSGAYEQYF

cdr3_length: 13
v_call: TRBV18
cdr3_aa: CASSPDRDQPQHF

cdr3_length: 16
v_call: TRBV29-1
cdr3_aa: CSVESIGVDRYNEQFF

cdr3_length: 13
v_call: TRBV12-3/TRBV12-4
cdr3_aa: CASGTSGTNEQFF

cdr3_length: 20
v_call: TRBV4-2
cdr3_aa: CASSQDLALAGKGGYNEQFF

cdr3_length: 14
v_call: TRBV12-3/TRBV12-4
cdr3_aa: CASSLESFGGIQYF

cdr3_length: 17
v_call: TRBV7-9
cdr3_aa: CASSLGDRFSGANVLTF

cdr3_length: 19
v_call: TRBV12-3/TRBV12-4
cdr3_aa: CACCPPPGAGVSRSYEQYF

cdr3_length: 13
v_call: TRBV6-5
cdr3_aa: CASNRVSYNEQFF

cdr3_length: 14
v_call: TRBV5-1
cdr3_aa: CASSLAAGEGEQYF

cdr3_length: 13
v_call: TRBV12-3/TRBV12-4
cdr3_aa: CASRHTGGREQYF

cdr3_length: 16
v_call: TRBV7-6
cdr3_aa: CASSARLAGVRETQYF

cdr3_length: 14
v_call: TRBV5-1
cdr3_aa: CASSLVDSTDTQYF

cdr3_length: 11
v_call: TRBV12-3/TRBV12-4
cdr3_aa: CASSLTWGAFF

cdr3_length: 16
v_call: TRBV6-5
cdr3_aa: CASSYFAGGLRETQYF

cdr3_length: 13
v_call: TRBV20-1
cdr3_aa: CSVTSGIPREQFF